This is a list of T cell receptor beta chains from one sample in a study of blood T cell repertoires in COVID-19. Method: immunoSEQ multiplex PCR; TCRdb's copy keeps in-frame clones and lacks some. The sample has roughly 260,000 clones; around 87% are singletons. Specimen: peripheral blood. These receptor sequences come from a woman in her 50s with acute or convalescent COVID-19. CDR3s include the opening cysteine and the closing phenylalanine or tryptophan. A D gene is named only where the DNA matches it firmly. A row's size may be missing; if present it is once, few, many or a size class.

v_gene	abundance	j_gene	d_gene	CDR3aa	CDR3nt
TRBV5-1	-	TRBJ1-1	-	CASSQLQNTEAFF	TGCGCCAGCAGCCAATTACAAAACACTGAAGCTTTCTTT
TRBV18	few	TRBJ1-1	-	CASYHNRANTEAFF	TGTGCCAGCTACCATAACAGGGCGAACACTGAAGCTTTCTTT
TRBV19	-	TRBJ1-2	TRBD1	CASSRKDRGGYGYTF	TGTGCCAGTAGTAGAAAGGACAGGGGAGGCTATGGCTACACCTTC
TRBV5-1	-	TRBJ1-1	TRBD1	CASSLADRGNTEAFF	TGCGCCAGCAGCTTGGCCGACAGGGGAAACACTGAAGCTTTCTTT
TRBV27	-	TRBJ2-1	-	CASKTGTAGSNEQFF	TGTGCCAGCAAGACCGGTACAGCGGGCAGTAATGAGCAGTTCTTC
TRBV6-5	-	TRBJ2-7	-	CASSYGRMAYEQYF	TGTGCCAGCAGTTACGGGAGAATGGCCTACGAGCAGTACTTC
TRBV28	-	TRBJ1-1	TRBD1	CASNTGTDNTEAFF	TGTGCCAGCAATACCGGGACAGACAACACTGAAGCTTTCTTT
TRBV11-2	-	TRBJ1-2	TRBD1	CASSLVSSFKTGGYTF	TGTGCCAGCAGCTTAGTATCCTCCTTTAAGACAGGGGGCTATACCTTC
TRBV7-2	-	TRBJ2-3	-	CASSLQGAGGTDTQYF	TGTGCCAGCAGCTTACAAGGGGCTGGGGGCACAGATACGCAGTATTTT
TRBV7-2	-	TRBJ2-2	-	CASSLSVTGELFF	TGTGCCAGCAGCTTATCGGTCACCGGGGAGCTGTTTTTT
TRBV6-5	-	TRBJ2-7	-	CASSLGASANYEQYF	TGTGCCAGCAGCCTCGGGGCTAGCGCGAACTACGAGCAGTACTTC
TRBV7-2	-	TRBJ2-7	TRBD2	CASSLGLADTHGQYF	TGTGCCAGCAGCCTGGGACTAGCGGATACCCACGGGCAGTACTTC
TRBV27	-	TRBJ2-1	TRBD2	CASSLLGASGNYNEQFF	TGTGCCAGCAGTTTATTGGGGGCTAGCGGGAATTACAATGAGCAGTTCTTC
TRBV27	once	TRBJ2-3	TRBD1	CASSYDRVTDTQYF	TGTGCCAGCAGTTACGACAGGGTCACAGATACGCAGTATTTT
TRBV29-1	-	TRBJ1-1	-	CSVVNRGGGIEAFF	TGCAGCGTTGTTAATCGTGGCGGGGGGATCGAAGCTTTCTTT
TRBV5-1	-	TRBJ2-7	-	CASSLAERGYEQYF	TGCGCCAGCAGCTTAGCGGAGCGAGGGTACGAGCAGTACTTC
TRBV7-9	few	TRBJ2-7	-	CASSREVGEQYF	TGTGCCAGCAGCCGAGAAGTCGGCGAGCAGTACTTC
TRBV4-1	-	TRBJ2-1	TRBD2	CASTFSGMSYNEQFF	TGCGCCAGCACCTTTAGCGGGATGAGCTACAATGAGCAGTTCTTC
TRBV28	-	TRBJ2-5	-	CASSPTWGGAETQYF	TGTGCCAGCAGTCCAACCTGGGGGGGGGCAGAGACCCAGTACTTC
TRBV27	once	TRBJ2-1	-	CASSLWGGKQFF	TGTGCCAGCAGTTTATGGGGCGGTAAGCAGTTCTTC
TRBV11-3	-	TRBJ2-2	-	CASKAQRNTGELFF	TGTGCCAGCAAGGCCCAGCGCAACACCGGGGAGCTGTTTTTT
TRBV14	-	TRBJ1-1	-	CASSHLSTGIGTEAFF	TGTGCCAGCAGCCATTTATCCACCGGGATTGGCACTGAAGCTTTCTTT
TRBV2	-	TRBJ2-1	TRBD2	CASSGLAGSYNEQFF	TGTGCCAGCAGTGGTTTAGCGGGCTCCTACAATGAGCAGTTCTTC
TRBV30	-	TRBJ2-3	TRBD2	CASYPSGTSGRETQYF	TGTGCCAGCTATCCATCCGGGACTAGCGGGAGGGAGACGCAGTATTTT
TRBV5-1	-	TRBJ1-3	TRBD1	CASRPTGGAGNTIYF	TGCGCCAGCAGGCCTACAGGGGGAGCAGGAAACACCATATATTTT
TRBV28	-	TRBJ1-2	TRBD1	CASSLVQGQGIGYTF	TGTGCCAGCAGTTTGGTGCAGGGACAGGGAATTGGCTACACCTTC
TRBV9	-	TRBJ1-2	-	CASSGSPTGLYGYTF	TGTGCCAGCAGCGGTAGCCCAACAGGGCTCTATGGCTACACCTTC
TRBV19	-	TRBJ1-1	-	CASSMWRLNTEAFF	TGTGCCAGTAGTATGTGGCGGTTGAACACTGAAGCTTTCTTT
TRBV7-3	-	TRBJ1-1	-	CASKRRQENTEAFF	TGTGCCAGCAAACGAAGACAGGAGAACACTGAAGCTTTCTTT
TRBV19	-	TRBJ2-1	-	CASSPRGWEYNEQFF	TGTGCCAGTAGTCCACGAGGGTGGGAGTACAATGAGCAGTTCTTC
TRBV18	-	TRBJ2-7	TRBD1	CASSRGQTYEQYF	TGTGCCAGCTCACGGGGACAGACCTACGAGCAGTACTTC
TRBV19	-	TRBJ2-7	TRBD1	CASSPGTGVYEQYF	TGTGCCAGTAGTCCAGGGACAGGGGTTTACGAGCAGTACTTC
TRBV27	-	TRBJ2-7	TRBD1	CASSLRDSWEQYF	TGTGCCAGCAGCCTAAGGGACAGTTGGGAGCAGTACTTC
TRBV15	-	TRBJ1-2	TRBD1	CATSLPGQGSYGYTF	TGTGCCACATCTTTGCCGGGACAGGGTAGCTATGGCTACACCTTC
TRBV9	-	TRBJ1-2	-	CASSDNTRGRNYGYTF	TGTGCCAGCAGTGATAATACGCGGGGGCGGAACTATGGCTACACCTTC
TRBV20-1	-	TRBJ1-3	TRBD1	CSASDPLTGSGNTIYF	TGCAGTGCTAGTGATCCCTTGACAGGGTCTGGAAACACCATATATTTT
TRBV7-2	-	TRBJ1-6	-	CASSPQGNSSPLHF	TGTGCCAGCAGCCCACAGGGAAATAGTTCACCCCTCCACTTT
TRBV28	-	TRBJ2-2	TRBD2	CASSFLAGGPNTGELFF	TGTGCCAGCAGTTTTTTAGCGGGAGGGCCGAACACCGGGGAGCTGTTTTTT
TRBV30	-	TRBJ1-2	-	CAWSSFWREANYGYTF	TGTGCCTGGAGTTCATTTTGGAGGGAGGCTAACTATGGCTACACCTTC
TRBV27	-	TRBJ2-7	TRBD2	CASSRGLAGAGEQYF	TGTGCCAGCAGTCGGGGACTAGCGGGAGCTGGCGAGCAGTACTTC
TRBV19	-	TRBJ1-2	-	CASSIGGTPIYGYTF	TGTGCCAGTAGTATCGGGGGGACTCCCATCTATGGCTACACCTTC
TRBV7-9	once	TRBJ1-4	TRBD1	CASSLDGTVATNEKLFF	TGTGCCAGCAGCTTAGATGGGACAGTTGCAACTAATGAAAAACTGTTTTTT
TRBV4-1	-	TRBJ1-1	TRBD1	CASSQGGQVKNTEAFF	TGCGCCAGCAGCCAAGGGGGACAGGTCAAGAACACTGAAGCTTTCTTT
TRBV2	-	TRBJ1-1	-	CASTVLVGGKLIF	TGTGCCAGCACCGTTTTGGTAGGCGGTAAGCTTATCTTT
TRBV15	-	TRBJ2-4	-	CATSRGTEDIQYF	TGTGCCACCAGCAGAGGAACGGAGGACATTCAGTACTTC
TRBV30	-	TRBJ2-1	TRBD1	CAWRTGTVNEQFF	TGTGCCTGGAGGACCGGGACAGTGAATGAGCAGTTCTTC
TRBV27	-	TRBJ2-4	TRBD1	CASRGDRGLDIQYF	TGTGCCAGCAGGGGAGACAGGGGGCTCGACATTCAGTACTTC
TRBV2	-	TRBJ2-1	TRBD2	CASGGTSLSEQFF	TGTGCCAGCGGCGGGACTAGCCTGTCCGAGCAGTTCTTC
TRBV9	-	TRBJ2-5	TRBD2	CASSAPLAGQETQYF	TGTGCCAGCAGCGCCCCGCTAGCGGGACAAGAGACCCAGTACTTC
TRBV7-9	-	TRBJ2-5	-	CASSSEYQETQYF	TGTGCCAGCAGCTCGGAGTACCAAGAGACCCAGTACTTC
TRBV19	-	TRBJ1-4	-	CASSIVADPNEKLFF	TGTGCCAGTAGTATAGTCGCGGATCCTAATGAAAAACTGTTTTTT
TRBV10-3	-	TRBJ2-3	TRBD1	CAISPTGLSTDTQYF	TGTGCCATCAGTCCGACAGGGTTGAGTACAGATACGCAGTATTTT
TRBV14	-	TRBJ1-4	TRBD1	CASAPGQHEKLFF	TGTGCCAGCGCGCCGGGACAGCATGAAAAACTGTTTTTT
TRBV9	-	TRBJ2-7	-	CASSVAGLGSYEQYF	TGTGCCAGCAGCGTAGCCGGACTGGGTTCCTACGAGCAGTACTTC
TRBV3-1/TRBV3-2	-	TRBJ2-7	-	CASSPGVAEAYEQYF	TGTGCCAGCAGCCCCGGGGTAGCGGAGGCCTACGAGCAGTACTTC